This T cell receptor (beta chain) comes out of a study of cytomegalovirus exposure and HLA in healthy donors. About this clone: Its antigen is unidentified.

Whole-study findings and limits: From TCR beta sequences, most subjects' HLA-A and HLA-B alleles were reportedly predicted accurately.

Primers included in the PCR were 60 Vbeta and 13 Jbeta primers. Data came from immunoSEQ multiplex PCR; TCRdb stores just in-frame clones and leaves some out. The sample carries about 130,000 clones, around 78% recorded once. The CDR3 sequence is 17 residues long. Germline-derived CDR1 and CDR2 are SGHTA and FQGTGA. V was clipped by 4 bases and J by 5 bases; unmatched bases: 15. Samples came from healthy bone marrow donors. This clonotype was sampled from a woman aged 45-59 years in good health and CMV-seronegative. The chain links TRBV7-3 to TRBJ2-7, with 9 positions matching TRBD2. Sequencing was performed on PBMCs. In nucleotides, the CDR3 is TGTGCCAGCAGCTCCCACCCCTCCAGCGGGAGGTTGAACGAGCAGTACTTC. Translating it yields CASSSHPSSGRLNEQYF.